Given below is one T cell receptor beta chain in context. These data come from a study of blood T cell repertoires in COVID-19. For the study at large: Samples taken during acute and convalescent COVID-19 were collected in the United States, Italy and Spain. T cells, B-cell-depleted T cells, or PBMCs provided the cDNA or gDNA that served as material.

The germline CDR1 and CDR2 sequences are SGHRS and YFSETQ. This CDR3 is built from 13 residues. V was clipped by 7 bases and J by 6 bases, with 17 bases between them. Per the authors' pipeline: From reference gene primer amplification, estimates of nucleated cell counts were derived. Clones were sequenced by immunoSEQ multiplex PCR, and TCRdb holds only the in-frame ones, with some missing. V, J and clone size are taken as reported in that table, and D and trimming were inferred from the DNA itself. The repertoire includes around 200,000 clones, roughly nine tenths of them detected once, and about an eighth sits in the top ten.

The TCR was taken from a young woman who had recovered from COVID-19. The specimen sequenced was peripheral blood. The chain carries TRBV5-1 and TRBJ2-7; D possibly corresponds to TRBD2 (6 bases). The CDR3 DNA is TGCGCCAGCCGGCTTGAGGGAGGCGCCGAGCAGTACTTC. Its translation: CASRLEGGAEQYF.